The 29 T cell receptor beta chains given below trace back to one sample, sequenced in a study of identifying expanded T cells in peripheral blood. Only in-frame clones appear in the TCRdb table, and some are missing; sequencing was by immunoSEQ multiplex PCR. The table shows approximately 58,000 clones, with around nine tenths occurring only once. Sample: blood. These receptors were taken from a person aged 18 to 75 in good health.

The J gene is TRBJ2-7, the V gene TRBV5-6; TRBD1 might be the D (6 bases). The ends were cut back, 1 base at V and 5 bases at J, with 10 bases in the middle. The CDR3 has 13 residues. Germline V gene sequence: CDR1 SGHDT, CDR2 YYEEEE. CDR3 protein: CASSLTGSHEQYF. The CDR3 DNA is TGTGCCAGCAGCTTGACAGGGAGCCACGAGCAGTACTTC.

This clone was observed a single time. The chain employs TRBV6-1 and TRBJ2-5; tentative D call: TRBD2 (5 bases). The V end was cut by 3 bases, the J end by 7 bases, with 6 bases between. The CDR3 consists of 11 residues. Germline V gene data show CDR1 as MNHNS and CDR2 as SASEGT. The CDR3 DNA follows: TGTGCCAGCAGTGATGGAGGGACCCAGTACTTC. This gives the protein CASSDGGTQYF.

This clone was seen just once. The chain uses TRBV2 and TRBJ1-5; tentative D call: TRBD1 (6 bases). The CDR3 extends over 17 amino acids. V dropped 4 bases and J dropped 5 bases, with 21 bases sitting between them. In germline, CDR1 is SNHLY, CDR2 FYNNEI. CDR3 DNA sequence: TGTGCCAGCAGTGTCGCCGACTCGGGACAACTTTATCAGCCCCAGCATTTT. Translation gives CASSVADSGQLYQPQHF.

The genes are TRBV21-1 and TRBJ1-1; the listed D gene, TRBD1, was not tested against the DNA. TRBV21-1 corresponds to a pseudogene. CDR3 size: 19 residues. The DNA of the CDR3 is TGTGCCAGCAGCCACATCCAAATCGACAGACGAATCATGAACACTGAAGCTTTCTTT. As protein: CASSHIQIDRRIMNTEAFF.

The chain joins TRBV4-3 to TRBJ2-3, with 8 positions matching TRBD2. The V segment lost 0 bases and the J segment 2 bases; nucleotides outside the gene matches: 13. The CDR3 loop spans 19 amino acids. Germline V CDR1 and CDR2: LGHNA, YSLEER. This chain's CDR3 is CASSQDYFGGGRYTDTQYF. The CDR3 DNA follows: TGCGCCAGCAGCCAAGATTATTTTGGTGGCGGGAGGTACACAGATACGCAGTATTTT.

The chain has TRBV7-2 and TRBJ2-3; D is ambiguous. V lost 2 bases and J lost 3, with 6 bases in between. This CDR3 comprises 13 residues. CDR1 and CDR2 (germline): SGHTA, FQGNSA. In DNA form, the CDR3 reads TGTGCCAGCAGCTTAAAGTTTACAGATACGCAGTATTTT. Encoded protein: CASSLKFTDTQYF.

This chain links TRBV7-2 with TRBJ2-5; D might be TRBD1 or TRBD2, each matching 6 bases. CDR1 is SGHTA, CDR2 FQGNSA, per germline. The V end lost 5 bases, the J end lost 7 bases, and 14 bases lay between the germline ends. This CDR3 has 13 amino acids. The CDR3 reads CASSLEGEATQYF. The CDR3 DNA sequence: TGTGCCAGCAGCCTGGAGGGGGAGGCGACCCAGTACTTC.

The V and J genes are TRBV4-3 and TRBJ1-4; tentatively, D is TRBD1 (5 bases). Germline lookup yields CDR1 LGHNA and CDR2 YSLEER. Trimming cost V 1 base and J 4 bases, with 13 bases left between them. The CDR3 consists of 16 residues. CDR3 sequence (DNA): TGCGCCAGCAGCCAAGGACAGACAGAAGTTAATGAAAAACTGTTTTTT. Protein: CASSQGQTEVNEKLFF.

This chain links TRBV5-4 with TRBJ2-1; no definite D call. The germline V gene has CDR1 SGHNT and CDR2 YYREEE (reference sequence). V was shortened by 0 bases and J by 9 bases, with 13 bases between the two germline ends. The CDR3 runs 14 residues. The CDR3 loop is CASSLGREMFEQFF. The CDR3 nucleotides are TGTGCCAGCAGCTTGGGACGAGAGATGTTTGAGCAGTTCTTC.

This rearrangement joins TRBV20-1 to TRBJ2-2; D gene uncertain. Per germline, CDR1 DFQATT and CDR2 SNEGSKA (reference sequence). CDR3 size: 11 residues. DNA of the CDR3: TGCGCCTTTAAGGTGAGCGGGGAGCTGTTTTTT. Encoded protein: CAFKVSGELFF.

The J gene is TRBJ1-1, the V gene TRBV5-4; weak D call: TRBD1 (5 bases). The length of the CDR3 is 14 residues. Germline CDR1 SGHNT, CDR2 YYREEE (reference sequence). V was shortened by 4 bases and J by 1 base, with 11 bases between the two germline ends. The CDR3 region is CASSPGPQNTEAFF. The CDR3 region has the DNA TGTGCCAGCAGCCCGGGACCACAGAACACTGAAGCTTTCTTT.

This clone was detected once. This rearrangement joins TRBV28 to TRBJ1-5, with D possibly being TRBD1 (5 bases). The CDR3 length is 12 residues. Germline CDR1 MDHEN, CDR2 SYDVKM. The germline V and J ends were trimmed by 2 bases and 6 bases, with 5 bases remaining between them. In DNA, the CDR3 is TGTGCCAGCAGTTTAGGGGGTCAGCCCCAGCATTTT. Residues: CASSLGGQPQHF.

The chain couples TRBV9 to TRBJ2-2; tentatively, D is TRBD2 (6 bases). Per germline, CDR1 SGDLS and CDR2 YYNGEE. This CDR3 comprises 15 residues. Trimming left V 2 bases short and J 1 base short, with 9 bases between. In DNA, the CDR3 is TGTGCCAGCAGCGTCGGGACTCTGAACACCGGGGAGCTGTTTTTT. Residues: CASSVGTLNTGELFF.

The chain joins TRBV5-6 to TRBJ1-2; D gene ambiguous. Trimming left V 4 bases short and J 5 bases short, with 12 bases between. There are 13 residues in the CDR3. CDR1 SGHDT and CDR2 YYEEEE come from the germline V gene. This chain's CDR3 is CASSPGVKYGYTF. The CDR3 DNA is TGTGCCAGCAGCCCCGGGGTTAAATATGGCTACACCTTC.

The rearrangement links TRBV14 to TRBJ1-1; 7 bases map to TRBD1. Germline V gene sequence: CDR1 SGHDN, CDR2 FVKESK. The CDR3 consists of 15 residues. V lost 2 bases to trimming and J lost 3 bases; unmatched junction nucleotides: 6. CDR3 coding DNA: TGTGCCAGCAGCCAACTGACAGGGTTAGACACTGAAGCTTTCTTT. The encoded protein is CASSQLTGLDTEAFF.

The V and J genes are TRBV19 and TRBJ2-6, with no clear D. Germline V gives CDR1 LNHDA, CDR2 SQIVND (reference sequence). V was pared by 4 bases and J by 5 bases, with 3 bases between. The CDR3 is made up of 12 amino acids. The CDR3 DNA follows: TGTGCCAGTAGTACCTGGGCCAACGTCCTGACTTTC. Encoded protein: CASSTWANVLTF.

The chain links TRBV2 to TRBJ1-2; no definite D call. Looked up from germline, CDR1 is SNHLY and CDR2 is FYNNEI. The CDR3 sequence is 13 residues long. Trimming removed 5 bases at V and 8 bases at J, with 15 bases between. The CDR3, as DNA: TGTGCCAGCAGTCAGGACCTCGTCGGGGGCTACACCTTC. It specifies CASSQDLVGGYTF.

This sequence joins TRBV29-1 and TRBJ2-3; D unclear. The CDR3 covers 14 residues. Trimming removed 4 bases at V and 0 bases at J, with 11 bases between. Germline CDR1 and CDR2: SQVTM and ANQGSEA. CDR3 in DNA: TGCAGCGTTGTTGTCTCGGAAAGCACAGATACGCAGTATTTT. Protein product: CSVVVSESTDTQYF.

This sequence joins TRBV10-1 and TRBJ1-6; tentative D call: TRBD1 (5 bases). Trimming removed 6 bases at V and 8 bases at J, with 11 bases between. The CDR3 length is 13 residues. CDR1 WNHNN and CDR2 SYGVQD come from the germline V gene (reference sequence). For the CDR3, the DNA is TGCGCCAGCAGCCTGACAGCTTATTCACCCCTCCACTTT. Translated, it gives CASSLTAYSPLHF.

The chain has TRBV23-1 and TRBJ2-1, with 7 bases that match TRBD1. TRBV23-1 is an ORF, with its function uncertain. J was trimmed by 7 bases and V by 2 bases; bases with no gene match: 11. The CDR3 covers 16 residues. The CDR3 loop reads CASSQVDRVYLNEQFF. The CDR3 nucleotides are TGCGCCAGCAGTCAAGTCGACAGGGTTTATTTAAATGAGCAGTTCTTC.

The J gene is TRBJ2-7, the V gene TRBV29-1; 10 bases agree with TRBD1. CDR3 size: 13 residues. Trimming cost V 4 bases and J 3 bases; bases outside gene matches: 3. Germline loops: CDR1 SQVTM, CDR2 ANQGSEA. CDR3 amino acids: CSVVGTGVYEQYF. The CDR3 bases are TGCAGCGTTGTGGGGACAGGGGTCTACGAGCAGTACTTC.

This clone appeared once. The chain uses TRBV5-1 and TRBJ1-5; 7 positions match TRBD1. V was pared by 4 bases and J by 4 bases, with 8 bases of the junction left unmatched. CDR1 and CDR2 from the germline V gene are SGHRS and YFSETQ. This CDR3 is 15 amino acids long. The CDR3 DNA reads TGCGCCAGCAGCCTGGGAGGACAGGTAAATCAGCCCCAGCATTTT. It encodes CASSLGGQVNQPQHF. Using reference TRBV5-1 and TRBJ1-5 for the parts outside the CDR3, the full variable domain is KAGVTQTPRYLIKTRGQQVTLSCSPISGHRSVSWYQQTPGQGLQFLFEYFSETQRNKGNFPGRFSGRQFSNSRSEMNVSTLELGDSALYLCASSLGGQVNQPQHFGDGTRLSIL.

The chain is built from TRBV25-1 and TRBJ1-4, with D hard to call. The germline V gene has CDR1 MGHDK and CDR2 SYGVNS. The CDR3 totals 12 residues. Trimming left V 9 bases short and J 7 bases short, with 12 bases between. The DNA for the CDR3 is TGTGCCAGTGGTGGTTACGTTGAAAAACTGTTTTTT. Amino acid sequence: CASGGYVEKLFF.

This clone was recorded only once. The V call is TRBV5-1, the J call TRBJ2-3, with TRBD2 matching over 9 bases. Germline-derived CDR1 and CDR2 are SGHRS and YFSETQ. The CDR3 extends over 15 amino acids. The J segment lost 4 bases and the V segment lost 0 bases, leaving 3 bases of the junction unmatched. CDR3 coding DNA: TGCGCCAGCAGCTTGGATGTAGCGGGGGCAGATACGCAGTATTTT. It encodes CASSLDVAGADTQYF.

This chain uses TRBV2 with TRBJ2-1, with unresolved D. V was cut by 3 bases and J by 4 bases, with 13 bases left in between. The CDR3 consists of 15 residues. Germline CDR1 reads SNHLY; CDR2 reads FYNNEI. CDR3 nucleotide sequence: TGTGCCAGCAGTGATCGTCTGAACGGATACAATGAGCAGTTCTTC. This gives the protein CASSDRLNGYNEQFF.

This clone was found once. The V gene is TRBV7-3, the J gene TRBJ2-1; a possible D gene is TRBD1 (6 bases). Germline values: CDR1 SGHTA, CDR2 FQGTGA. The germline V and J ends were trimmed by 5 bases and 6 bases, with 11 bases remaining between them. The CDR3 spans 13 residues. The CDR3 protein is CASSTEGVNEQFF. CDR3 nucleotide sequence: TGTGCCAGCAGCACCGAGGGGGTCAATGAGCAGTTCTTC.

The chain carries TRBV2 and TRBJ2-5; D is possibly TRBD1 (6 bases). The J call is uncertain, as TRBJ2-7 better fits the DNA end. The CDR3 extends over 17 amino acids. CDR1 SNHLY and CDR2 FYNNEI come from the germline V gene. CDR3 in amino acids: CASSESTGWGNSYEQYF. CDR3 DNA sequence: TGTGCCAGCAGTGAGTCCACAGGGTGGGGGAACTCCTACGAGCAGTACTTC.

The chain combines TRBV7-2 with TRBJ2-3; the D is unclear. The germline V and J ends were trimmed by 4 bases and 3 bases, with 8 bases remaining between them. Germline V gives CDR1 SGHTA, CDR2 FQGNSA. The CDR3 spans 13 residues. The chain's CDR3 is CASSSGGTDTQYF. The CDR3 DNA sequence: TGTGCCAGCAGCTCGGGTGGTACAGATACGCAGTATTTT. Filled out from reference TRBV7-2 and TRBJ2-3, the complete variable domain reads GAGVSQSPSNKVTEKGKDVELRCDPISGHTALYWYRQSLGQGLEFLIYFQGNSAPDKSGLPSDRFSAERTGGSVSTLTIQRTQQEDSAVYLCASSSGGTDTQYFGPGTRLTVL.

V gene TRBV6-5 combines with J gene TRBJ1-4; TRBD1 matches 9 bases. V lost 5 bases, J lost 8 bases, and 6 bases stayed unmatched. Germline lookup yields CDR1 MNHEY and CDR2 SVGAGI. CDR3 length: 14 residues. The CDR3 nucleotides read TGTGCCAGCAGTCGACAGGGGGGGTCCGAAAAACTGTTTTTT. As protein: CASSRQGGSEKLFF.